This TCR beta chain was documented in a study of molecular identifiers for immune sequencing clone quantification. Between the trimmed V and J ends, which lost 0 bases and 3 bases, there was a span of 12 bases. CDR3 length equals 15 residues. The germline CDR1 and CDR2 sequences are SGDLS and YYNGEE. This clonotype has just a few counts. TCRdb re-called the PCR reads through MiXCR, storing one row per CDR3 protein. The sample contains over 600,000 distinct CDR3 sequences, nearly 20% of which appear only once. Sequenced sample: naive CD8+ T cells from blood, with Jurkat cell RNA spiked in. Subset here: FACS-sorted CD8+CD4-CCR7+CD45RA+ naive T cells. This receptor was taken from a human donor in good health. Some libraries in this study had Jurkat cell RNA spiked in. V is TRBV9 and J is TRBJ1-1; D gene unclear. This CDR3 reads CASSVDSQRDTEAFF. CDR3 DNA sequence: TGTGCCAGCAGCGTAGACAGCCAGAGGGACACTGAAGCTTTCTTT.